The TCR beta chain under discussion was sequenced for a study of T cells after yellow fever vaccination. Findings of the study overall: Although most clonotypes did not, a small share appeared in both CD4 and CD8 compartments.

This CDR3 is built from 14 residues. CDR1 and CDR2 (germline): MNHEY, SVGEGT. After removal of 7 bases from V and 9 bases from J, the junction contained 9 bases not matched to a gene. This clonotype appeared a few times. The antigen remains undetermined. TCRdb re-called the 5' RACE reads with MiXCR, one entry per CDR3 protein. The sample carries roughly 170,000 distinct CDR3 sequences, 6.2% recorded once. The source of this sequence is a man aged 18-30 years who received the YFV17D yellow fever vaccine. Here the sequenced sample was CD4+ T cells sorted from PBMCs, taken on the day of the first yellow fever vaccination. The V call is TRBV6-2 or TRBV6-3, the J call TRBJ2-2; 9 bases agree with TRBD2. The CDR3 DNA sequence: TGTGCCAGCACGGCGGGGGGGCCGTTCCGGGAGCTGTTTTTT. Translated: CASTAGGPFRELFF.